This TCR beta chain originates from a study of blood T cells in healthy people across ages. With a J-beta primer mix and a sample-barcoded 5' primer, a second PCR ran about 7 to 12 cycles. The template-switch adaptor, which had 12 random nucleotides, put a tag on each cDNA molecule. TCRdb independently ran MiXCR on the 5' RACE reads; one entry per CDR3 protein. The repertoire has hundreds of thousands of distinct CDR3 sequences, 25% to 30% of them found once; the top ten carry roughly 17%. Looked up from germline, CDR1 is MNHNY and CDR2 is SVGAGI (reference sequence). V lost 5 bases and J lost 10; bases outside the gene matches: 11. The CDR3 extends over 15 amino acids.

This receptor was obtained from a woman older than 75 in good health. Sequencing was done on a sample of blood. This chain connects TRBV6-6 to TRBJ1-6; 7 nucleotides align to TRBD1. CDR3 coding DNA: TGTGCCAGCAGTAACGGACAGGCTAAGGGATCACCCCTCCACTTT. This gives the protein CASSNGQAKGSPLHF.